One sample yielded the 3 T cell receptor beta chains listed below, sequenced in a study of shared clonotypes between healthy human individuals (dated by TCRdb to the early 2020s). The protocol used for the library was the immunoSEQ multiplex PCR assay. The table was pulled from immuneACCESS by TCRdb, which kept in-frame rearrangements only. Such tables lose some clones; where checked, under half of the loss comes from unresolved V genes, and the rest has no known cause. A total of some 380,000 clones appear in this sample, 96% of them only once. In total, the top ten clones hold about 0.32% of the sample. Sequenced: memory CD8+ T cells sorted from blood. The cell subset or site label for this specimen denotes: CD45RO+ cells pooled with CCR7-negative TemRA cells. Every receptor here comes from a man aged 30-40 years in good health.

The chain couples TRBV15 to TRBJ2-7; 7 bases line up with TRBD1. V was clipped by 0 bases and J by 1 base; unmatched bases: 3. The CDR3 is 15 amino acids. CDR1 is LNHNV, CDR2 YYDKDF, per germline (reference sequence). The CDR3 protein is CATSRDRDRSYEQYF. As DNA, the CDR3 is TGTGCCACCAGCAGAGATCGGGACAGATCCTACGAGCAGTACTTC.

This chain uses TRBV11-1 with TRBJ2-1, with TRBD2 matching 7 bases. J gave up 0 bases and V 2 bases, and 4 bases lay outside the gene matches. The CDR3 is 16 amino acids. Germline V lookup: CDR1 SGHAT, CDR2 FQDESV (reference sequence). This chain's CDR3 is CASSLRGGSSYNEQFF. The CDR3 nucleotides are TGTGCCAGCAGCTTAAGGGGAGGGAGCTCCTACAATGAGCAGTTCTTC.

The chain combines TRBV19 with TRBJ2-7; 7 bases align to TRBD1. CDR1 LNHDA and CDR2 SQIVND come from the germline V gene (reference sequence). This CDR3 has 15 residues. With V trimmed by 3 bases and J by 3 bases, 8 bases remained unmatched. CDR3 in DNA: TGTGCCAGTAGTATGACGGCTACAGGGGTCTACGAGCAGTACTTC. This gives the protein CASSMTATGVYEQYF.